The source of this T cell receptor (beta chain) is a study of blood T cells in healthy people across ages. Study summary: Template switching caught about one barcoded beta molecule for each two T cells. Whole-study findings and limits: The study found TCR beta diversity correlated strongly with naive T cell percentage.

A note on this clonotype: Its antigen is currently unknown.

Combining a sample-barcoded 5' primer with a J-beta primer mix, a second PCR ran for about 7 to 11 cycles. Samples each returned at least 2.5 million CDR3-containing paired-end reads. TCRdb fed the 5' RACE reads into MiXCR, producing one record per CDR3 protein. The sample yields 1.5 million to 2 million distinct CDR3 sequences, just under 50% seen once. The germline gives CDR1 MNHEY, CDR2 SVGAGI. V shed 2 bases, J shed 0 bases, and the junction held 5 bases outside the gene matches. The CDR3 length is 18 residues. This clonotype was sampled from a middle-aged woman in good health. Specimen: blood. The rearrangement joins TRBV6-5 to TRBJ1-6; 9 nucleotides match TRBD1. CDR3 DNA: TGTGCCAGCAGTTACCCGGGACAGGGAAGCTCCTATAATTCACCCCTCCACTTT. It codes for CASSYPGQGSSYNSPLHF.